Listed here are 8 T cell receptor beta chains from one sample, sequenced in a study of cytomegalovirus exposure and HLA in healthy donors. The PCR ran on 60 Vbeta and 13 Jbeta primers. The method was immunoSEQ multiplex PCR; TCRdb's version includes in-frame clones alone and lacks a portion of them. The table has about 250,000 clones, more than 55% seen once. The sample was PBMCs. The receptors originated from a female donor in good health and CMV-seronegative.

V and J are TRBV28 and TRBJ1-2; 10 bases agree with TRBD1. Germline CDR1 is MDHEN and CDR2 is SYDVKM. The V gene end was trimmed by 2 bases and the J gene end by 4 bases; junction bases not matched to a gene: 4. The CDR3 is made up of 15 amino acids. The CDR3 DNA reads TGTGCCAGCAGTTTAGGGGGGACAGGGGCCTATGGCTACACCTTC. It is translated as CASSLGGTGAYGYTF.

This chain uses TRBV19 with TRBJ2-1; D is unresolved. The V and J ends lost 5 bases and 6 bases respectively, with 11 bases between them. Germline V gene sequence: CDR1 LNHDA, CDR2 SQIVND (reference sequence). The CDR3 consists of 13 residues. CDR3: CASSDSFSNEQFF. CDR3 sequence (DNA): TGTGCCAGTAGTGACTCTTTTTCCAATGAGCAGTTCTTC.

This chain links TRBV13 with TRBJ2-2; 8 nucleotides match TRBD2. The germline V gene has CDR1 PRHDT and CDR2 FYEKMQ (reference sequence). Trimming took 5 bases from V and 7 from J; bases not matched to a gene: 6. This CDR3 has 14 residues. The CDR3 is CASSGGTRHGELFF. The CDR3 DNA reads TGTGCCAGCAGCGGGGGGACTAGGCACGGGGAGCTGTTTTTT.

The rearrangement links TRBV7-2 to TRBJ2-3, with 7 bases lining up with TRBD2. Trimming at V came to 4 bases and at J to 4 bases, leaving 8 bases not matched to a gene. The CDR3 is made up of 15 amino acids. Germline CDR1 and CDR2: SGHTA and FQGNSA. The CDR3 spells CASSSAGLNADTQYF. CDR3 nucleotides: TGTGCCAGCAGCTCCGCGGGACTAAATGCAGATACGCAGTATTTT. The whole variable domain, filled in from reference TRBV7-2 and TRBJ2-3, reads GAGVSQSPSNKVTEKGKDVELRCDPISGHTALYWYRQSLGQGLEFLIYFQGNSAPDKSGLPSDRFSAERTGGSVSTLTIQRTQQEDSAVYLCASSSAGLNADTQYFGPGTRLTVL.

This clone was counted only a few times. The V gene is TRBV18, the J gene TRBJ1-4, with D unclear. This CDR3 has 14 amino acids. CDR1 and CDR2 (germline): KGHSH, LQKENI. The V end lost 3 bases, the J end lost 8 bases, and 13 bases lay between the germline ends. The CDR3 region has the DNA TGTGCCAGCTCACCGGGGAGGGTAGGCGAAAAACTGTTTTTT. Amino acids: CASSPGRVGEKLFF.

On this clone itself: No DNA is shown, since the ends of the CDR3 on it are uncertain; the CDR3 is the one TCRdb lists. The gene calls are TRBV7-2 and TRBJ2-5; the table's TRBD1 call for D was not verified on the DNA. The CDR3 has 13 amino acids, counting both end residues. Per the germline V gene, CDR1 is SGHTA and CDR2 is FQGNSA. The CDR3 reads CASILARQETQYF.

The rearrangement uses TRBV6-6 and TRBJ2-3; maybe TRBD2 (6 bases). This CDR3 comprises 13 residues. The germline V gene encodes CDR1 MNHNY and CDR2 SVGAGI (reference sequence). V lost 5 bases, J lost 4 bases, and 10 bases lay in between. The chain's CDR3 is CASSLPGADTQYF. CDR3 bases: TGTGCCAGCAGTCTCCCGGGGGCAGATACGCAGTATTTT.

To note about this clone: One junction end disagrees with the germline gene, perhaps due to a read error. This chain links TRBV11-2 with TRBJ2-2; 11 nucleotides match TRBD2. Germline V CDR1 and CDR2: SGHAT, FQNNGV. The CDR3 spans 17 residues. The CDR3 nucleotides are TGTGCCAGCAGCGCGCGACTAGCGGGATCGAACACCGGGGAGCTGCTTTTT. It specifies CASSARLAGSNTGELLF.